A selection of T cell receptor beta chains follows, all from one sample in a study of post-analysis software for immune sequencing data. TCRdb re-analysed the PCR reads in MiXCR, keeping a single row per CDR3 protein. The repertoire holds about 460,000 distinct CDR3 sequences, with 40% to 55% as singletons. The sample consisted of blood. These receptor sequences come from a girl aged 10 to 17 with multiple sclerosis. Each CDR3 is given with its conserved first and last residue. D genes are given only for firm matches. Rows may omit the clone size; those that give it use once, few, many or a size class.

>TRBJ2-7|NA|TRBV20-1|NA
CSARDLEGVSYEQYF
TGCAGTGCTAGAGATTTGGAAGGTGTCAGCTACGAGCAGTACTTC
>TRBJ2-1|NA|TRBV27|NA
CASRLTFPDYNEQFF
TGTGCCAGCAGACTCACCTTTCCCGACTACAATGAGCAGTTCTTC
>TRBJ1-4|NA|TRBV5-1|TRBD1
CASSSAGGYEKLFF
TGCGCCAGCAGCTCTGCAGGGGGCTATGAAAAACTGTTTTTT
>TRBJ2-1|NA|TRBV4-1|TRBD2
CASSQEASGGYNEQFF
TGCGCCAGCAGCCAAGAAGCTAGCGGGGGATACAATGAGCAGTTCTTC
>TRBJ2-3|NA|TRBV12-3/TRBV12-4|NA
CAGSSGTDTQYF
TGTGCCGGCAGTTCCGGCACAGATACGCAGTATTTT
>TRBJ2-2|NA|TRBV20-1|NA
CSAREVAKNTGELFF
TGCAGTGCTAGAGAGGTAGCGAAGAACACCGGGGAGCTGTTTTTT
>TRBJ2-7|NA|TRBV28|TRBD2
CASKGLAGVHEQYF
TGTGCCAGCAAGGGACTAGCGGGAGTCCACGAGCAGTACTTC
>TRBJ1-1|NA|TRBV5-1|TRBD1
CASSYQGARMNTEAFF
TGCGCCAGCAGCTACCAGGGGGCGAGGATGAACACTGAAGCTTTCTTT
>TRBJ2-1|NA|TRBV11-2|NA
CASSFKGVLGNEQFF
TGTGCCAGCAGCTTCAAAGGGGTCCTGGGCAATGAGCAGTTCTTC
>TRBJ1-5|once|TRBV6-6|NA
CASTIQSPSNQPQHF
TGTGCCAGCACCATACAGAGCCCTAGCAATCAGCCCCAGCATTTT
>TRBJ2-1|NA|TRBV7-3|TRBD2
CASSPVGTSSYNEQFF
TGTGCCAGCAGCCCCGTCGGGACTAGCAGTTACAATGAGCAGTTCTTC
>TRBJ2-5|few|TRBV7-2|TRBD1
CASSFYRTGLQETQYF
TGTGCCAGCAGCTTTTATCGGACAGGACTCCAAGAGACCCAGTACTTC
>TRBJ2-3|NA|TRBV18|NA
CASSRRVEDTQYF
TGTGCCAGCTCACGACGGGTCGAAGATACGCAGTATTTT
>TRBJ2-7|NA|TRBV5-1|NA
CASSLTGTLYEQYF
TGCGCCAGCAGCTTAACCGGGACGCTCTACGAGCAGTACTTC
>TRBJ2-7|few|TRBV12-3/TRBV12-4|TRBD1
CASWLGGTGREQYF
TGTGCCAGCTGGCTCGGGGGGACAGGGCGCGAGCAGTACTTC
>TRBJ2-5|many|TRBV7-3|NA
CASSLNSQETQYF
TGTGCCAGCAGCTTAAACAGCCAAGAGACCCAGTACTTC
>TRBJ2-7|NA|TRBV7-9|NA
CASSFEWEHRYEQYF
TGTGCCAGCAGCTTCGAGTGGGAACACCGGTACGAGCAGTACTTC
>TRBJ2-1|few|TRBV20-1|TRBD2
CSARDYAGAPNEQFF
TGCAGTGCTAGAGATTATGCGGGAGCCCCCAATGAGCAGTTCTTC
>TRBJ1-2|few|TRBV27|NA
CASSLSVQGIYGYTF
TGTGCCAGCAGTTTATCGGTACAGGGTATTTATGGCTACACCTTC
>TRBJ2-3|many|TRBV24-1|TRBD2
CATSDLGLAGGTDTQYF
TGTGCCACCAGTGATTTGGGACTAGCGGGAGGAACAGATACGCAGTATTTT
>TRBJ2-1|NA|TRBV6-5|TRBD2
CASSYSGLASNEQFF
TGTGCCAGCAGTTACTCGGGACTAGCGAGCAATGAGCAGTTCTTC
>TRBJ1-1|NA|TRBV2|NA
CASGAEANTEAFF
TGTGCCAGCGGGGCAGAGGCGAACACTGAAGCTTTCTTT
>TRBJ2-5|NA|TRBV5-1|NA
CASSLERLSETQYF
TGCGCCAGCAGCTTGGAACGGTTGTCGGAGACCCAGTACTTC
>TRBJ2-5|few|TRBV28|NA
CASRLNSAQETQYF
TGTGCCAGCAGACTGAATAGTGCCCAAGAGACCCAGTACTTC
>TRBJ2-1|NA|TRBV27|NA
CASSFVQGYNEQFF
TGTGCCAGCAGTTTCGTGCAGGGTTACAATGAGCAGTTCTTC
>TRBJ2-7|once|TRBV13|TRBD2
CASSLRGLAGEDDYEQYF
TGTGCCAGCAGCCTCAGGGGACTAGCGGGAGAGGATGACTACGAGCAGTACTTC
>TRBJ1-2|NA|TRBV10-2|NA
CASTETRNYGYTF
TGCGCCAGCACCGAGACACGTAACTATGGCTACACCTTC
>TRBJ2-7|few|TRBV5-1|TRBD1
CASSRTGVEVYEQYF
TGCGCCAGCAGCCGGACAGGGGTCGAAGTCTACGAGCAGTACTTC
>TRBJ2-1|NA|TRBV9|NA
CASSVSWAAEQFF
TGTGCCAGCAGCGTATCATGGGCGGCTGAGCAGTTCTTC
>TRBJ2-5|few|TRBV5-1|TRBD2
CASSSGTSGKETQYF
TGCGCCAGCAGCTCCGGGACTAGCGGGAAAGAGACCCAGTACTTC
>TRBJ2-7|many|TRBV12-3/TRBV12-4|NA
CASSLHKYEQYF
TGTGCCAGCAGTTTACACAAGTACGAGCAGTACTTC
>TRBJ2-5|NA|TRBV7-2|TRBD1
CASSSNRGNICETQYF
TGTGCCAGCAGCTCAAACAGGGGAAACATCTGTGAGACCCAGTACTTC
>TRBJ1-5|NA|TRBV3-1|NA
CASSQGGLASGQPQHF
TGTGCCAGCAGCCAGGGGGGACTGGCAAGCGGGCAGCCCCAGCATTTT
>TRBJ2-7|NA|TRBV21-1|NA
CASAGLVPPYEQYF
TGTGCCAGTGCCGGACTAGTACCACCCTACGAGCAGTACTTC
>TRBJ1-2|NA|TRBV6-1|TRBD1
CASILQGGYNYGYTF
TGTGCCAGCATCCTACAGGGGGGGTATAACTATGGCTACACCTTC
>TRBJ2-3|NA|TRBV7-2|TRBD2
CASSLASGKTDTQYF
TGTGCCAGCAGCTTAGCTAGCGGGAAAACAGATACGCAGTATTTT
>TRBJ1-2|NA|TRBV10-3|NA
CAISEAPGPGYTF
TGTGCCATCAGTGAGGCGCCGGGACCCGGCTACACCTTC
>TRBJ2-3|NA|TRBV2|NA
CASSVGLGEGTDTQYF
TGTGCCAGCAGTGTGGGCCTTGGAGAGGGCACAGATACGCAGTATTTT
>TRBJ2-1|NA|TRBV5-5|NA
CASSLGARFDEQFF
TGTGCCAGCAGCTTGGGGGCTAGGTTCGATGAGCAGTTCTTC
>TRBJ1-6|NA|TRBV7-3|NA
CASSLSNNSPLHF
TGTGCCAGCAGCTTAAGTAATAATTCACCCCTCCACTTT
>TRBJ2-1|NA|TRBV5-1|TRBD1
CASSLAAGGAFNEQFF
TGCGCCAGCAGCTTGGCGGCAGGGGGCGCGTTCAATGAGCAGTTCTTC
>TRBJ1-2|few|TRBV9|TRBD1
CASSPQPGQANYGYTF
TGTGCCAGCAGCCCCCAACCGGGACAGGCTAACTATGGCTACACCTTC
>TRBJ2-7|NA|TRBV7-8|TRBD2
CASSGGLAGLEQYF
TGTGCCAGCAGCGGGGGACTAGCGGGCCTGGAGCAGTACTTC
>TRBJ1-4|NA|TRBV10-3|NA
CAISDSQASTNEKLFF
TGTGCCATCAGTGATTCGCAGGCCTCAACTAATGAAAAACTGTTTTTT
>TRBJ2-3|few|TRBV10-3|TRBD2
CAISESRLAGSTDTQYF
TGTGCCATCAGTGAGTCGAGACTAGCGGGATCCACAGATACGCAGTATTTT
>TRBJ2-2|once|TRBV29-1|TRBD1
CSVDDRGLTGELFF
TGCAGCGTCGACGACAGGGGGCTCACCGGGGAGCTGTTTTTT
>TRBJ2-5|NA|TRBV29-1|NA
CSGKGGVNQETQYF
TGCAGCGGGAAGGGGGGGGTTAATCAAGAGACCCAGTACTTC